The sequence of this TCR beta chain was determined in a study of cytomegalovirus exposure and HLA in healthy donors. On the study more broadly: The approximately 110 validation repertoires used a platform that matched the one used for the approximately 700 first-cohort repertoires, as a later analysis reported. General study points: Investigators reported more than 150 TCR beta chains as tied to cytomegalovirus. In vitro work confirmed that a few CMV-associated chains recognize CMV antigens.

The donors were part of the validation cohort, which consisted of approximately 110 subjects and was separate from the first cohort of 666 subjects. For this clone: What it binds is unknown.

CDR1 and CDR2 from the germline V gene are MDHEN and SYDVKM. The CDR3 consists of 13 residues. Trimming shortened V by 0 bases and J by 1 base, and 3 bases separated the two germline ends. Method: immunoSEQ multiplex PCR; TCRdb's copy keeps in-frame clones and lacks some. The sample holds about 260,000 clones, around 90% seen once. This receptor was identified in a woman aged 25 to 45 in good health and CMV-seronegative. The sequencing input was PBMCs. The chain joins TRBV28 to TRBJ2-5; D remains ambiguous. The CDR3 nucleotides read TGTGCCAGCAGTTTATGGGCCCAAGAGACCCAGTACTTC. As protein: CASSLWAQETQYF.